This T cell receptor beta chain is drawn from a study of PD-L1 blockade in urothelial cancer. Across the whole study: From 2014, patients received atezolizumab, given as 1,200 mg intravenously every 3 weeks. Reported median T cell count for blood samples was roughly 140,000.

The time point was: peripheral blood 6 weeks after treatment start. Metastatic or locally advanced urothelial carcinoma was present in the patients. Profiling relied on immunoSEQ multiplex PCR, and the TCRdb table lists in-frame clones only, not all of them. Altogether 38,000 or so clones are present, approximately 85% being singletons, with the ten largest covering roughly 2.7%. CDR3 size: 16 residues. Germline loops: CDR1 SGHRS, CDR2 YFSETQ. J lost 7 bases, V lost 4 bases, and 6 bases had no gene match. This TCR came from a man between 70 and 80 years old with urothelial cancer. Specimen: PBMCs, collected around atezolizumab (anti-PD-L1) treatment. The chain employs TRBV5-1 and TRBJ2-1, with 15 positions matching TRBD2. This CDR3 is CASSKPGLAGGNEQFF. CDR3 sequence (DNA): TGCGCCAGCAGCAAACCGGGACTAGCGGGAGGTAATGAGCAGTTCTTC. Drawing the rest from reference TRBV5-1 and TRBJ2-1, the complete variable domain is KAGVTQTPRYLIKTRGQQVTLSCSPISGHRSVSWYQQTPGQGLQFLFEYFSETQRNKGNFPGRFSGRQFSNSRSEMNVSTLELGDSALYLCASSKPGLAGGNEQFFGPGTRLTVL.